The next 2 T cell receptor beta chains were all read from a single sample in a study of PD-1 blockade in classical Hodgkin lymphoma. The assay was immunoSEQ multiplex PCR, and TCRdb's table has in-frame clones only and misses some. The table has approximately 52,000 clones, 86% seen once; the top ten hold 6% to 7.5%. The sample's time point: cycle 4 day 1 (C4D1), after more than five weeks of nivolumab. No patient escaped relapse after autologous stem cell transplantation, and brentuximab vedotin exposure varied. The material was peripheral blood mononuclear cells (PBMCs), obtained before the fourth cycle of nivolumab. These receptors all come from a human donor with classical Hodgkin lymphoma.

This clone occurred once. This sequence joins TRBV6-1 and TRBJ2-1; D possibly matches TRBD1 or TRBD2 (5 bases each). V was shortened by 6 bases and J by 10 bases, with 19 bases between the two germline ends. This CDR3 contains 14 residues. Germline V gene data show CDR1 as MNHNS and CDR2 as SASEGT. The CDR3 reads CASRAERYEGEQFF. The CDR3 DNA reads as TGTGCCAGCAGAGCCGAGCGGTACGAGGGGGAGCAGTTCTTC.

This clone was detected a few times. V gene TRBV18 combines with J gene TRBJ2-1; 12 bases map to TRBD2. CDR1 KGHSH and CDR2 LQKENI come from the germline V gene. Unmatched junction bases numbered 3, after V lost 3 bases and J lost 6 bases. The CDR3 is 15 residues long. For the CDR3, the DNA is TGTGCCAGCTCACCGACTAGCGGGGGTGTCAATGAGCAGTTCTTC. It codes for CASSPTSGGVNEQFF.